A selection of T cell receptor beta chains follows, all from one sample in a study of CD8 T cells in Susac syndrome. TCRdb used MiXCR to reprocess the immunoSEQ multiplex PCR reads, holding one entry per CDR3 protein. Of about 170,000 distinct CDR3 sequences in the sample, approximately 95% were seen once. Sequencing was performed on CD4+ T cells from PBMCs. These receptors originate from a human donor with Susac syndrome. Each CDR3 is given without its conserved first and last residue.

TRBV11-2	TRBJ2-6	ASSLSGRAGANVLT
TRBV29-1	TRBJ2-7	SVEEQGYEQY
TRBV20-1	TRBJ2-7	SASVAGTGGSYEQY
TRBV6-5	TRBJ1-1	ASSYSMQNTEAF
TRBV28	TRBJ2-3	ASGLASTDTQY
TRBV12-3/TRBV12-4	TRBJ2-3	ASSYPPSGSRPDTQY
TRBV9	TRBJ2-7	ASSVATGNYEQY
TRBV15	TRBJ2-5	ATSRGWGVETQY
TRBV30	TRBJ2-1	AWREREGGHNEQF
TRBV28	TRBJ2-5	ASSLLIQETQY
TRBV30	TRBJ2-5	AWEGGAGRETQY
TRBV9	TRBJ1-2	ASSARRDGIYGYT